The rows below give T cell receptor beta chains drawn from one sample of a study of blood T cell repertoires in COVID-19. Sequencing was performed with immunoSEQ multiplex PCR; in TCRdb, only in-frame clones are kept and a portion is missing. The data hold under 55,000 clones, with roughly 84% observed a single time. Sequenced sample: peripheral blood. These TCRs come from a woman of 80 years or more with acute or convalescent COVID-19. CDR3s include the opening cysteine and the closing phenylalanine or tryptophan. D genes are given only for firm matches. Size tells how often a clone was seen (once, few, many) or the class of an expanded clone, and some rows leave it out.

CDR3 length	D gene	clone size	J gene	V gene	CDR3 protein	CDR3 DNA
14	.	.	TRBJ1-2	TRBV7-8	CASTPVGGNYGYTF	TGTGCCAGCACCCCCGTAGGGGGAAACTATGGCTACACCTTC
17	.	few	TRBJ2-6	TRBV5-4	CASSPGGITSGANVLTF	TGTGCCAGCAGCCCGGGCGGGATAACTTCTGGGGCCAACGTCCTGACTTTC
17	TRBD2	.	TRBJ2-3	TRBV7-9	CASSLAITSGRTDTQYF	TGTGCCAGCAGCTTGGCTATTACTAGCGGGAGAACAGATACGCAGTATTTT
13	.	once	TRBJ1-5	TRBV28	CASSLFGNQPQHF	TGTGCCAGCAGTTTATTCGGTAATCAGCCCCAGCATTTT
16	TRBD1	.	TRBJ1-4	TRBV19	CASRAETGEFNEKLFF	TGTGCCAGCAGGGCTGAAACAGGGGAATTTAATGAAAAACTGTTTTTT
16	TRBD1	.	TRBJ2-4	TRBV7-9	CASSPDRPLAKNIQYF	TGTGCCAGCAGCCCGGACAGGCCTCTAGCCAAAAACATTCAGTACTTC
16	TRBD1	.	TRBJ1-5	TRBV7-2	CASSPTGVVSNQPQHF	TGTGCCAGCAGCCCCACAGGGGTAGTTAGCAATCAGCCCCAGCATTTT
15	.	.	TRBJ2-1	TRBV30	CAWTPAAGRDNEQFF	TGTGCCTGGACTCCGGCGGCGGGACGTGACAATGAGCAGTTCTTC
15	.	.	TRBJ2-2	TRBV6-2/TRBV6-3	CASSYGTPVVGELFF	TGTGCCAGCAGTTACGGGACACCGGTAGTAGGGGAGCTGTTTTTT
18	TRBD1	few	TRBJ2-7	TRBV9	CASSPALGEDRGAYEQYF	TGTGCCAGCAGCCCCGCCCTTGGGGAGGACAGGGGGGCCTACGAGCAGTACTTC
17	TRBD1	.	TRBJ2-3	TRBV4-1	CASSQGAGGAGTDTQYF	TGCGCCAGCAGCCAAGGGGCAGGGGGAGCGGGCACAGATACGCAGTATTTT
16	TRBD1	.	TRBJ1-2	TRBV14	CASSQGRQDRIYGYTF	TGTGCCAGCAGCCAAGGGCGTCAGGACAGGATCTATGGCTACACCTTC
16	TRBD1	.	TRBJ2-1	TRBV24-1	CATSDSRQGSNNEQFF	TGTGCCACCAGTGACTCGAGACAGGGGTCCAACAATGAGCAGTTCTTC
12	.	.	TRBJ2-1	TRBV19	CASSIVTREQFF	TGTGCCAGTAGTATAGTTACGAGAGAGCAGTTCTTC
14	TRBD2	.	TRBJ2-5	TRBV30	CAWQGLAGDETQYF	TGTGCCTGGCAGGGACTAGCGGGAGATGAGACCCAGTACTTC
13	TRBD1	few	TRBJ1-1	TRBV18	CASSPLTGGRAFF	TGTGCCAGCTCACCGCTAACAGGGGGCAGAGCTTTCTTT
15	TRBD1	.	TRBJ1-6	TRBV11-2	CASSLGQTYNSPLHF	TGTGCCAGCAGCTTGGGACAGACGTATAATTCACCCCTCCACTTT
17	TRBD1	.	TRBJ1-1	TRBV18	CASSPNQRQGMNTEAFF	TGTGCCAGCTCCCCCAATCAGAGACAGGGGATGAACACTGAAGCTTTCTTT
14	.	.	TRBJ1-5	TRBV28	CASSFSGMNQPQHF	TGTGCCAGCAGTTTCTCGGGGATGAATCAGCCCCAGCATTTT
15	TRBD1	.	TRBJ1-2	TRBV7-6	CASSSGQGVAYGYTF	TGTGCCAGCAGCTCTGGACAGGGGGTAGCGTATGGCTACACCTTC
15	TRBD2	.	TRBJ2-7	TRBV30	CAWSVGSGRGYEQYF	TGTGCCTGGAGTGTTGGTAGCGGGAGGGGGTACGAGCAGTACTTC
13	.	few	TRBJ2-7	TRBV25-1	CASSGASIYEQYF	TGTGCCAGCAGTGGGGCCAGCATCTACGAGCAGTACTTC
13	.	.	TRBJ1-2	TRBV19	CASSSGSRYGYTF	TGTGCCAGTAGTAGCGGGTCCCGGTATGGCTACACCTTC
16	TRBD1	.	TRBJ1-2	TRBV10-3	CAISGTGGVINYGYTF	TGTGCCATTTCCGGGACAGGGGGCGTCATCAACTATGGCTACACCTTC